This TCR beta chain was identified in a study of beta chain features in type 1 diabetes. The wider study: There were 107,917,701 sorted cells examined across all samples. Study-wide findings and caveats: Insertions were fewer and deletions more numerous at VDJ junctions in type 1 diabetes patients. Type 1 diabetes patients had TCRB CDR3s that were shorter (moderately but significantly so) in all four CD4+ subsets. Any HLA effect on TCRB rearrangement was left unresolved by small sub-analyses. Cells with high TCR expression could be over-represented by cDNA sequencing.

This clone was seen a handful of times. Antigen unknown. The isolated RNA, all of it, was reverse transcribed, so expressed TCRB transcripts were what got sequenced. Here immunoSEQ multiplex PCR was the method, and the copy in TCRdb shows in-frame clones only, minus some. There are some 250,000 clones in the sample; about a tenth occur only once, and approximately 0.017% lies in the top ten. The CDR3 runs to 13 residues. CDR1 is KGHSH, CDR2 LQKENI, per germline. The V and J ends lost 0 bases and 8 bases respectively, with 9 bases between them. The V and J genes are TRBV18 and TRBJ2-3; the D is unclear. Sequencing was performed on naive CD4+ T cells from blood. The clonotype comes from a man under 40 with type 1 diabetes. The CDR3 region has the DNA TGTGCCAGCTCACCACCATCAGCGAGTACGCAGTATTTT. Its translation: CASSPPSASTQYF.